The 9 T cell receptor beta chains listed next were all sequenced from one sample in a study of OX40 agonist ivuxolimab in advanced cancers. TCRdb keeps only in-frame clones here, not all; method: immunoSEQ multiplex PCR. The sample holds about 110,000 clones, about nine tenths seen once. This specimen consisted of CD4+ or CD8+ T cells sorted from blood, obtained in a trial of the OX40 agonist ivuxolimab. The receptors originated from an adult with an advanced solid tumor such as melanoma, head and neck, liver or kidney cancer.

V usage is TRBV5-6 and J usage is TRBJ1-2; D unclear. The V and J ends lost 1 base and 6 bases respectively, with 4 bases between them. Per the germline V gene, CDR1 is SGHDT and CDR2 is YYEEEE. The CDR3 contains 11 residues. The CDR3 protein is CASSLIDGYTF. Here the CDR3 DNA reads TGTGCCAGCAGCTTGATTGATGGCTACACCTTC. Drawing the rest from reference TRBV5-6 and TRBJ1-2, the complete variable domain is DAGVTQSPTHLIKTRGQQVTLRCSPKSGHDTVSWYQQALGQGPQFIFQYYEEEERQRGNFPDRFSGHQFPNYSSELNVNALLLGDSALYLCASSLIDGYTFGSGTRLTVV.

V gene TRBV7-3 combines with J gene TRBJ1-5; D perhaps matches TRBD1 (5 bases). Germline V CDR1 and CDR2: SGHTA, FQGTGA. The CDR3 consists of 13 residues. The ends were cut back, 5 bases at V and 4 bases at J, with 9 bases in the middle. The DNA of the CDR3 is TGTGCCAGCAGCCCTCGGGGGAATCAGCCCCAGCATTTT. This translates into CASSPRGNQPQHF.

The rearrangement uses TRBV7-2 and TRBJ2-1; D uncertain. The V gene's germline CDR1 is SGHTA and CDR2 FQGNSA. CDR3 length: 12 amino acids. V lost 5 bases and J 7 bases, leaving 9 bases between the germline ends. CDR3: CASSRIRNEQFF. The CDR3 DNA sequence: TGTGCCAGCAGCCGAATTCGAAATGAGCAGTTCTTC.

The rearrangement uses TRBV19 and TRBJ2-5; 7 positions match TRBD1. The CDR3 has 15 amino acids. J lost 5 bases, V lost 6 bases, and 12 bases had no gene match. Germline V gene lookup returns CDR1 LNHDA and CDR2 SQIVND (reference sequence). CDR3 nucleotides: TGTGCCAGTAGGGTGGGACAGAGTGTAAGGGAGACCCAGTACTTC. Its protein is CASRVGQSVRETQYF.

This chain uses TRBV7-9 with TRBJ2-7; possible D gene TRBD1, 5 bases. From germline, CDR1 is SEHNR and CDR2 FQNEAQ (reference sequence). Trimming removed 4 bases at V and 6 bases at J, with 19 bases between. The CDR3 has 15 residues. CDR3 amino acids: CASSSGRSPTGEQYF. Written as DNA, the CDR3 is TGTGCCAGCAGCTCTGGGCGGAGTCCAACAGGCGAGCAGTACTTC. The whole variable domain, filled in from reference TRBV7-9 and TRBJ2-7, reads DTGVSQNPRHKITKRGQNVTFRCDPISEHNRLYWYRQTLGQGPEFLTYFQNEAQLEKSRLLSDRFSAERPKGSFSTLEIQRTEQGDSAMYLCASSSGRSPTGEQYFGPGTRLTVT.

This clone was observed once. This chain uses TRBV29-1 with TRBJ2-3; no clear D gene. Germline V gives CDR1 SQVTM, CDR2 ANQGSEA. The CDR3 has 16 residues. Trimming left V 1 base short and J 0 bases short, with 14 bases between. In DNA, the CDR3 is TGCAGCGTTGAAGGGCTCCGAGACACTAGCACAGATACGCAGTATTTT. It is translated as CSVEGLRDTSTDTQYF.

CDR3 sequence reads: CASSLQGAISEAFF. CDR3 coding DNA: TGTGCCAGCAGCTTACAGGGGGCGATCTCTGAAGCTTTCTTT. J is TRBJ1-1 and V is TRBV7-8; 8 positions match TRBD1. V trimming: 2 bases; J trimming: 6 bases; junction bases outside the gene matches: 5. The CDR3 extends over 14 amino acids. Germline CDR1 SGHVS, CDR2 FQNEAQ.

This clone was seen only a few times. The same CDR3 arises from other DNA sequences in this sample as well. The V gene is TRBV9, the J gene TRBJ1-5, with D tentatively TRBD1 (5 bases). The CDR3 spans 14 residues. V shed 2 bases and J shed 5 bases, with 11 bases lying between them. CDR1 and CDR2 from the germline V gene are SGDLS and YYNGEE. The CDR3, as DNA: TGTGCCAGCAGCGTGCGAGGGGAAGATCAGCCCCAGCATTTT. This sequence encodes CASSVRGEDQPQHF.

The V and J genes are TRBV19 and TRBJ2-2, with TRBD2 as a possible D gene (6 bases). The CDR3 is 15 residues long. CDR1 is LNHDA, CDR2 SQIVND, per germline (reference sequence). V lost 6 bases and J 1 base, leaving 12 bases between the germline ends. The CDR3 spells CASRSGVRNTGELFF. The CDR3 coding sequence is TGTGCCAGTAGGTCGGGGGTAAGGAACACCGGGGAGCTGTTTTTT.